Following are 25 T cell receptor beta chains from one sample sequenced in a study of OX40 agonist ivuxolimab in advanced cancers. Assay used: immunoSEQ multiplex PCR; TCRdb lists only in-frame clones, some missing. The sample records about 50,000 clones, around nine tenths being singletons. Sample: CD4+ or CD8+ T cells sorted from blood, taken in a trial of the OX40 agonist ivuxolimab. The receptor source for this set is an adult with an advanced solid tumor such as melanoma, head and neck, liver or kidney cancer.

V is TRBV6-5 and J is TRBJ1-5, with D tentatively TRBD1 (6 bases). The germline V gene has CDR1 MNHEY and CDR2 SVGAGI. Trimming removed 6 bases at V and 3 bases at J, with 15 bases between. CDR3 length: 15 residues. In DNA, the CDR3 is TGTGCCAGCAGCCAAAGGGGGGACCACAATCAGCCCCAGCATTTT. Translating gives CASSQRGDHNQPQHF.

The chain carries TRBV18 and TRBJ2-3, with D possibly matching TRBD2 (6 bases). Trimming took off 3 bases at V and 1 base at J, with 11 bases between the two ends. This CDR3 contains 15 residues. Germline lookup yields CDR1 KGHSH and CDR2 LQKENI. CDR3 DNA sequence: TGTGCCAGCTCACCGAGAGCGGGCCGCACAGATACGCAGTATTTT. Amino acid sequence: CASSPRAGRTDTQYF.

The chain carries TRBV2 and TRBJ2-3, with TRBD2 matching 8 bases. Germline trimming cut 9 bases from V and 5 bases from J; bases unmatched to any gene: 7. The CDR3 totals 13 residues. Germline loops: CDR1 SNHLY, CDR2 FYNNEI. The CDR3, as DNA: TGTGCCAGACAGGGACTAGGGAGAGATACGCAGTATTTT. Translation gives CARQGLGRDTQYF.

This clone was recorded only once. The chain employs TRBV9 and TRBJ1-6; TRBD1 is a possible D gene (5 bases). Per germline, CDR1 SGDLS and CDR2 YYNGEE. The CDR3 loop spans 12 amino acids. Trimming cost V 7 bases and J 5 bases, with 7 bases left between them. CDR3 in amino acids: CASGGDNSPLHF. The CDR3 DNA reads TGTGCCAGCGGGGGGGATAATTCACCCCTCCACTTT.

The chain combines TRBV11-2 with TRBJ2-5; D is uncertain. The J call is in doubt because the DNA end fits TRBJ2-7 better. The CDR3 has 14 residues. Looked up from germline, CDR1 is SGHAT and CDR2 is FQNNGV. Here the CDR3 DNA reads TGTGCCAGCAGCTTAGCCCGGGTGGGGTACGAGCAGTACTTC. Residues: CASSLARVGYEQYF.

V is TRBV5-1 and J is TRBJ1-1, with 9 bases matching TRBD1. Germline values: CDR1 SGHRS, CDR2 YFSETQ. Trimming cost V 4 bases and J 11 bases; bases outside gene matches: 6. The CDR3 loop spans 12 amino acids. CDR3 protein: CASSVDRGAAFF. Here the CDR3 DNA reads TGCGCCAGCAGCGTAGACAGGGGGGCGGCTTTCTTT. The entire variable domain, with the rest obtained from reference TRBV5-1 and TRBJ1-1, is as follows: KAGVTQTPRYLIKTRGQQVTLSCSPISGHRSVSWYQQTPGQGLQFLFEYFSETQRNKGNFPGRFSGRQFSNSRSEMNVSTLELGDSALYLCASSVDRGAAFFGQGTRLTVV.

This chain links TRBV5-4 with TRBJ2-7, with 9 bases lining up with TRBD1. Germline V lookup: CDR1 SGHNT, CDR2 YYREEE (reference sequence). V lost 4 bases to trimming and J lost 3 bases; unmatched junction nucleotides: 8. This CDR3 has 15 amino acids. The CDR3 region is CASSHPGQGNYEQYF. In nucleotides, the CDR3 is TGTGCCAGCAGCCACCCCGGACAGGGGAACTACGAGCAGTACTTC. Looking up the rest from reference TRBV5-4 and TRBJ2-7 gives the full variable domain: ETGVTQSPTHLIKTRGQQVTLRCSSQSGHNTVSWYQQALGQGPQFIFQYYREEENGRGNFPPRFSGLQFPNYSSELNVNALELDDSALYLCASSHPGQGNYEQYFGPGTRLTVT.

V and J are TRBV6-1 and TRBJ2-4, with TRBD2 identical over 8 bases. The V gene's germline CDR1 is MNHNS and CDR2 SASEGT. This CDR3 spans 12 amino acids. With V trimmed by 5 bases and J by 8 bases, 2 bases remained unmatched. For the CDR3, the DNA is TGTGCCAGCAGTCCCGGGGGGGACATTCAGTACTTC. It yields the protein CASSPGGDIQYF.

V usage is TRBV6-1 and J usage is TRBJ2-7, with 10 positions matching TRBD1. This CDR3 region has 14 residues. The ends lost 5 bases at V and 5 bases at J; junction bases unmatched: 6. Germline V gene sequence: CDR1 MNHNS, CDR2 SASEGT. In nucleotides, the CDR3 is TGTGCCAGCAGTTTACGACAGGGGGCGCACGAGCAGTACTTC. Translated, it gives CASSLRQGAHEQYF.

J is TRBJ2-5 and V is TRBV15; 7 bases map to TRBD2. This CDR3 is 13 amino acids long. V lost 6 bases and J lost 2; bases outside the gene matches: 3. Germline V CDR1 and CDR2: LNHNV, YYDKDF (reference sequence). The CDR3 nucleotides read TGTGCCACCAGTCCGGGACTACAAGAGACCCAGTACTTC. This gives the protein CATSPGLQETQYF.

The J gene is TRBJ2-7, the V gene TRBV18, with D possibly being TRBD1 or TRBD2 (5 bases each). Trimming shortened V by 6 bases and J by 3 bases, and 18 bases separated the two germline ends. The CDR3 has 15 amino acids. Germline loops: CDR1 KGHSH, CDR2 LQKENI. Here the CDR3 reads CASSPSRDQVYEQYF. CDR3 DNA: TGTGCCAGCTCCCCTTCTCGGGACCAGGTCTACGAGCAGTACTTC.

V is TRBV14 and J is TRBJ1-1, with D uncertain. In germline, CDR1 is SGHDN, CDR2 FVKESK. V was cut by 3 bases and J by 1 base, with 15 bases left in between. This CDR3 contains 16 residues. CDR3 sequence: CASSQSRIAANTEAFF. The CDR3 region has the DNA TGTGCCAGCAGCCAGAGTCGTATCGCGGCGAACACTGAAGCTTTCTTT.

This sequence joins TRBV7-2 and TRBJ2-5; D is unclear. Germline CDR1 and CDR2: SGHTA and FQGNSA. The germline V and J ends were trimmed by 5 bases and 3 bases, with 13 bases remaining between them. The CDR3 is 14 amino acids. The CDR3 reads CASSPSLAEETQYF. The CDR3 DNA is TGTGCCAGCAGCCCATCCCTGGCGGAAGAGACCCAGTACTTC.

The CDR3 nucleotides are TGTGCCAGTAGTAGAATTCCGAACACCGGGGAGCTGTTTTTT. This gives the protein CASSRIPNTGELFF. V is TRBV19 and J is TRBJ2-2, with D unresolved. V lost 4 bases and J lost 0, with 6 bases in between. The CDR3 is 14 residues long. Germline-derived CDR1 and CDR2 are LNHDA and SQIVND (reference sequence).

The chain is built from TRBV28 and TRBJ2-2; perhaps D is TRBD1 or TRBD2 (7 bases each). The CDR3 contains 16 residues. Germline V gene data show CDR1 as MDHEN and CDR2 as SYDVKM. Trimming stripped 3 bases from V and 5 bases from J, with 16 bases between. CDR3 sequence (DNA): TGTGCCAGCAGTTTGACGGCCCAGGGGGGGACCGGGGAGCTGTTTTTT. It encodes CASSLTAQGGTGELFF.

The chain combines TRBV7-2 with TRBJ2-1; D unresolved. The length of the CDR3 is 14 residues. Looked up from germline, CDR1 is SGHTA and CDR2 is FQGNSA. Trimming pared 3 bases from V and 3 bases from J, leaving 9 bases between. The CDR3 region has the DNA TGTGCCAGCAGCTTCCAGAAGGGCTACAATGAGCAGTTCTTC. Translation gives CASSFQKGYNEQFF.

The chain recombines TRBV7-3 with TRBJ2-7; D gene uncertain. The ends were cut back, 2 bases at V and 0 bases at J, with 8 bases in the middle. The germline V gene has CDR1 SGHTA and CDR2 FQGTGA. This CDR3 has 14 residues. The CDR3 loop reads CASSLATSSYEQYF. In DNA form, the CDR3 reads TGTGCCAGCAGCTTAGCGACGAGCTCCTACGAGCAGTACTTC.

The genes are TRBV11-2 and TRBJ1-2; D remains ambiguous. The V and J ends lost 3 bases and 4 bases respectively, with 15 bases between them. Per the germline V gene, CDR1 is SGHAT and CDR2 is FQNNGV. The CDR3 runs 15 residues. CDR3 in amino acids: CASSLGLGLGYGYTF. The CDR3 region has the DNA TGTGCCAGCAGCTTGGGATTAGGGTTGGGCTATGGCTACACCTTC.

V gene TRBV11-2 combines with J gene TRBJ2-2; TRBD1 might be the D (6 bases). Between the trimmed V and J ends, which lost 1 base and 0 bases, there was a span of 15 bases. Germline loops: CDR1 SGHAT, CDR2 FQNNGV. The CDR3 contains 18 residues. This chain's CDR3 is CASSLVGQGRANTGELFF. The CDR3, as DNA: TGTGCCAGCAGCTTAGTGGGGCAGGGGCGGGCGAACACCGGGGAGCTGTTTTTT.

V usage is TRBV28 and J usage is TRBJ1-1; unclear D gene. Trimming took off 6 bases at V and 2 bases at J, with 7 bases between the two ends. CDR1 and CDR2 from the germline V gene are MDHEN and SYDVKM. The CDR3 runs to 12 residues. CDR3 residues: CASRTANTEAFF. Written as DNA, the CDR3 is TGTGCCAGCAGGACCGCAAACACTGAAGCTTTCTTT.

The rearrangement uses TRBV5-1 and TRBJ2-1, with TRBD2 as a possible D gene (5 bases). Trimming took off 1 base at V and 4 bases at J, with 9 bases between the two ends. The CDR3 spans 14 residues. Germline V gene lookup returns CDR1 SGHRS and CDR2 YFSETQ. CDR3 DNA sequence: TGCGCCAGCAGCTTGAGTAGCGTATACAATGAGCAGTTCTTC. Translated, it gives CASSLSSVYNEQFF.

This clone was found a few times. The gene calls are TRBV29-1 and TRBJ1-1; D unclear. Trimming left V 3 bases short and J 1 base short, with 6 bases between. This CDR3 spans 12 amino acids. Germline CDR1 is SQVTM and CDR2 is ANQGSEA. The CDR3 nucleotides read TGCAGCGTTGATGAGGGGAACACTGAAGCTTTCTTT. This codes for CSVDEGNTEAFF.

The rearrangement uses TRBV29-1 and TRBJ2-3; 9 bases are a match to TRBD2. Germline V CDR1 and CDR2: SQVTM, ANQGSEA. V trimming: 2 bases; J trimming: 1 base; junction bases outside the gene matches: 1. The CDR3 covers 14 residues. The CDR3 here is CSVEPSGGTDTQYF. Here the CDR3 DNA reads TGCAGCGTTGAACCTAGCGGGGGCACAGATACGCAGTATTTT.

V is TRBV7-9 and J is TRBJ2-5; 9 bases are a match to TRBD1. CDR1 SEHNR and CDR2 FQNEAQ come from the germline V gene (reference sequence). The V gene end was trimmed by 4 bases and the J gene end by 4 bases; junction bases not matched to a gene: 4. The CDR3 totals 14 residues. The CDR3 region has the DNA TGTGCCAGCAGCTCAGGGGGACAGGGAGAGACCCAGTACTTC. Its translation: CASSSGGQGETQYF.

This clone was found a few times. V gene TRBV11-3 combines with J gene TRBJ1-1; D call uncertain. This CDR3 spans 13 amino acids. The germline V and J ends were trimmed by 3 bases and 1 base, with 6 bases remaining between them. The germline V gene encodes CDR1 SGHNT and CDR2 YENEEA. The chain's CDR3 is CASSLLGNTEAFF. DNA for the CDR3: TGTGCCAGCAGCTTGTTGGGGAACACTGAAGCTTTCTTT.